This T cell receptor beta chain was profiled in a study of persistence of HIV-infected CD4 T cells. The CDR3 has 14 amino acids. Per germline, CDR1 SGDLS and CDR2 YYNGEE. The V end was cut by 1 base, the J end by 4 bases, with 10 bases between. Worth noting for this clone: Its target is unknown.

The libraries were made with immunoSEQ version 4 in survey mode. Using immunoSEQ multiplex PCR, the repertoire was profiled, and TCRdb retains in-frame clones only, with some absent. Among about 39,000 clones listed, more than 75% were seen once. The stimulus was an HIV-1 Gag 15-mer peptide pool, roughly 1 ug/peptide/mL. Sorted nonresponding memory CD4+ T cells were CD40L-negative, CD69-negative, CD45RO-high. The J gene is TRBJ2-3, the V gene TRBV9; tentative D call: TRBD2 (6 bases). The sequences come from cultured CD4+ T cells from PBMCs, collected from a patient who received antiretroviral therapy. The clonotype was recovered from an adult with HIV. The donor label of this sample is uncertain. The CDR3 DNA follows: TGTGCCAGCAGCGTATTGGGGAGGTCAGATACGCAGTATTTT. The encoded protein is CASSVLGRSDTQYF. The full variable domain, in which reference TRBV9 and TRBJ2-3 provide the parts outside the CDR3, is DSGVTQTPKHLITATGQRVTLRCSPRSGDLSVYWYQQSLDQGLQFLIQYYNGEERAKGNILERFSAQQFPDLHSELNLSSLELGDSALYFCASSVLGRSDTQYFGPGTRLTVL.